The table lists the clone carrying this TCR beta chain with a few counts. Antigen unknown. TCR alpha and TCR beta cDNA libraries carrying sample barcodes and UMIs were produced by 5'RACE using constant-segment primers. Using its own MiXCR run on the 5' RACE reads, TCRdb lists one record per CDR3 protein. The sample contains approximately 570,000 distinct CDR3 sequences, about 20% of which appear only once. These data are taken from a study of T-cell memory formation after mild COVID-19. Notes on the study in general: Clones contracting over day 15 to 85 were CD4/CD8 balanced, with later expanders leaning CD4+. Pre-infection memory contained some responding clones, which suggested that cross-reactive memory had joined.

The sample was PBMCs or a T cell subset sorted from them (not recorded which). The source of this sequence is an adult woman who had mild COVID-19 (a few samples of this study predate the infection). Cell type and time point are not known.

CDR3: CSAVSPGTYEQYF. In nucleotides, the CDR3 is TGCAGTGCCGTGAGTCCAGGTACCTACGAGCAGTACTTC. The rearrangement uses TRBV20-1 and TRBJ2-7, with D unresolved. Trimming stripped 6 bases from V and 2 bases from J, with 14 bases between. There are 13 residues in the CDR3. CDR1 is DFQATT and CDR2 is SNEGSKA in the germline V gene (reference sequence).